This record concerns one T cell receptor (beta chain) sequence. This CDR3 region has 15 residues. Germline CDR1 MNHNS, CDR2 SASEGT. Between the trimmed V and J ends, which lost 2 bases and 7 bases, there was a span of 14 bases. Using immunoSEQ multiplex PCR, the repertoire was profiled, and TCRdb retains in-frame clones only, with some absent. The sample yields 150,000 to 180,000 clones, about 85% seen once. This sample is drawn from a study of blood T cell repertoires in COVID-19. This receptor was identified in a man aged 60 to 75 with COVID-19, enrolled during active disease. Sequenced material: peripheral blood. The chain recombines TRBV6-1 with TRBJ2-2, with TRBD2 as a possible D gene (5 bases). In DNA form, the CDR3 reads TGTGCCAGCAGTGAACGGCGGCAGGAGGTCGGGGAGCTGTTTTTT. Translated, it gives CASSERRQEVGELFF.